The rows below give T cell receptor beta chains drawn from one sample of a study of blood T cells in healthy people across ages. TCRdb called the 5' RACE reads again in MiXCR, with one record for every CDR3 protein. Of more than 900,000 distinct CDR3 sequences in the sample, roughly a quarter were seen once. The sample also formed part of further work on T cells of mothers and their children.

The sequencing sample was made of blood. These receptors all stem from a girl aged 2-10 years in good health. Each CDR3 is given with its conserved first and last residue. The D gene is left open where the match is weak. Clone size is not always given. Where it is, it says once, few, many or a class for expanded clones.

CDR3aa: CSARDPGASGSEAQYF
CDR3nt: TGCAGTGCTAGAGATCCTGGTGCTAGCGGGAGTGAGGCCCAGTACTTC
v_gene: TRBV20-1
j_gene: TRBJ2-5
d_gene: TRBD2
abundance: few

CDR3aa: CASSARLTDTQYF
CDR3nt: TGTGCCAGCAGTGCTCGATTAACAGATACGCAGTATTTT
v_gene: TRBV28
j_gene: TRBJ2-3
d_gene: NA
abundance: few

CDR3aa: CASDPSLAGETQYF
CDR3nt: TGTGCCAGCGATCCGTCCCTAGCGGGAGAGACCCAGTACTTC
v_gene: TRBV7-6
j_gene: TRBJ2-5
d_gene: TRBD2
abundance: few

CDR3aa: CASSERQPRSYEQYF
CDR3nt: TGTGCCAGCAGTGAACGGCAGCCACGCTCCTACGAGCAGTACTTC
v_gene: TRBV6-1
j_gene: TRBJ2-7
d_gene: NA
abundance: few

CDR3aa: CASSLAGLAELKVNTQYF
CDR3nt: TGTGCCAGCAGTTTAGCGGGACTAGCTGAGCTCAAGGTTAATACGCAGTATTTT
v_gene: TRBV28
j_gene: TRBJ2-3
d_gene: TRBD2
abundance: few

CDR3aa: CSVRAGGDSSYEQYF
CDR3nt: TGCAGCGTCAGAGCGGGGGGGGACAGCTCCTACGAGCAGTACTTC
v_gene: TRBV29-1
j_gene: TRBJ2-7
d_gene: TRBD2
abundance: NA

CDR3aa: CASSQTRGTRNEQFF
CDR3nt: TGTGCCAGCAGCCAAACACGCGGGACCCGCAATGAGCAGTTCTTC
v_gene: TRBV7-3
j_gene: TRBJ2-1
d_gene: NA
abundance: few

CDR3aa: CATIGEVVSRSYEQYF
CDR3nt: TGTGCCACGATTGGAGAAGTGGTCTCCCGGTCCTACGAGCAGTACTTC
v_gene: TRBV28
j_gene: TRBJ2-7
d_gene: NA
abundance: few

CDR3aa: CASSFNYNPTDTQYF
CDR3nt: TGTGCCAGCAGCTTCAACTATAACCCCACAGATACGCAGTATTTT
v_gene: TRBV7-8
j_gene: TRBJ2-3
d_gene: NA
abundance: few

CDR3aa: CSARDSLAGIYNEQFF
CDR3nt: TGCAGTGCTAGGGATTCCCTAGCGGGGATCTACAATGAGCAGTTCTTC
v_gene: TRBV20-1
j_gene: TRBJ2-1
d_gene: TRBD2
abundance: NA

CDR3aa: CATSELGWDRGQETQYF
CDR3nt: TGTGCCACCAGTGAACTAGGCTGGGACAGGGGGCAAGAGACCCAGTACTTC
v_gene: TRBV24-1
j_gene: TRBJ2-5
d_gene: TRBD1
abundance: NA

CDR3aa: CASSRTSGEETQYF
CDR3nt: TGTGCCAGCAGCCGGACTAGCGGGGAAGAGACCCAGTACTTC
v_gene: TRBV7-2
j_gene: TRBJ2-5
d_gene: TRBD2
abundance: many

CDR3aa: CASSPDERPQYF
CDR3nt: TGTGCCAGCTCACCCGATGAGAGACCCCAGTACTTC
v_gene: TRBV18
j_gene: TRBJ2-5
d_gene: NA
abundance: NA

CDR3aa: CSARVGTGTEQFF
CDR3nt: TGCAGTGCTAGAGTGGGGACAGGAACGGAGCAGTTCTTC
v_gene: TRBV20-1
j_gene: TRBJ2-1
d_gene: TRBD1
abundance: once

CDR3aa: CASSPLSGKSSYNEQFF
CDR3nt: TGCGCCAGCAGCCCACTTAGCGGGAAGAGCTCCTACAATGAGCAGTTCTTC
v_gene: TRBV5-1
j_gene: TRBJ2-1
d_gene: TRBD2
abundance: NA

CDR3aa: CASSLEGQRRGTQYF
CDR3nt: TGCGCCAGCAGCTTGGAGGGGCAGCGAAGGGGGACCCAGTACTTC
v_gene: TRBV5-1
j_gene: TRBJ2-5
d_gene: NA
abundance: NA

CDR3aa: CSARTGRQPYEQYF
CDR3nt: TGCAGCGCCAGGACAGGTCGACAGCCCTACGAGCAGTACTTC
v_gene: TRBV29-1
j_gene: TRBJ2-7
d_gene: TRBD1
abundance: NA

CDR3aa: CASSFKGTAETQYF
CDR3nt: TGTGCCAGCAGCTTTAAGGGGACAGCAGAGACCCAGTACTTC
v_gene: TRBV7-2
j_gene: TRBJ2-5
d_gene: TRBD1
abundance: NA

CDR3aa: CASSLSSGGNYGYTF
CDR3nt: TGTGCCAGCAGTCTTTCTTCAGGGGGTAACTATGGCTACACCTTC
v_gene: TRBV12-3/TRBV12-4
j_gene: TRBJ1-2
d_gene: TRBD1
abundance: NA

CDR3aa: CASRPMGGETQYF
CDR3nt: TGTGCCAGCAGACCGATGGGGGGGGAGACCCAGTACTTC
v_gene: TRBV12-3/TRBV12-4
j_gene: TRBJ2-5
d_gene: TRBD2
abundance: few

CDR3aa: CASSQVSLVETQYF
CDR3nt: TGCGCCAGCAGCCAAGTTTCTCTTGTGGAGACCCAGTACTTC
v_gene: TRBV4-1
j_gene: TRBJ2-5
d_gene: NA
abundance: few

CDR3aa: CASASRFYGYTF
CDR3nt: TGTGCCAGCGCGTCAAGGTTCTATGGCTACACCTTC
v_gene: TRBV12-3/TRBV12-4
j_gene: TRBJ1-2
d_gene: NA
abundance: few

CDR3aa: CASRPPGPDLEDTQYF
CDR3nt: TGTGCCAGCAGACCTCCGGGCCCTGATCTAGAGGATACGCAGTATTTT
v_gene: TRBV7-9
j_gene: TRBJ2-3
d_gene: NA
abundance: few

CDR3aa: CATSQPEAKNIQYF
CDR3nt: TGTGCCACCAGCCAACCGGAAGCCAAAAACATTCAGTACTTC
v_gene: TRBV15
j_gene: TRBJ2-4
d_gene: NA
abundance: NA

CDR3aa: CAGRMPASDTQYF
CDR3nt: TGTGCCGGCCGGATGCCCGCCTCAGATACGCAGTATTTT
v_gene: TRBV6-6
j_gene: TRBJ2-3
d_gene: NA
abundance: NA

CDR3aa: CASSLAVLFTDTQYF
CDR3nt: TGTGCCAGCAGTTTAGCGGTTCTTTTCACAGATACGCAGTATTTT
v_gene: TRBV12-3/TRBV12-4
j_gene: TRBJ2-3
d_gene: NA
abundance: few

CDR3aa: CASSLISTVTYEQYF
CDR3nt: TGTGCCAGCAGCTTAATTTCGACAGTGACCTACGAGCAGTACTTC
v_gene: TRBV11-2
j_gene: TRBJ2-7
d_gene: NA
abundance: NA

CDR3aa: CASSPGTGVNYGYTF
CDR3nt: TGTGCCAGCAGCCCCGGGACAGGAGTTAACTATGGCTACACCTTC
v_gene: TRBV7-6
j_gene: TRBJ1-2
d_gene: TRBD1
abundance: NA

CDR3aa: CASSLGGHEKLFF
CDR3nt: TGTGCCAGCAGCTTAGGCGGCCATGAAAAACTGTTTTTT
v_gene: TRBV13
j_gene: TRBJ1-4
d_gene: NA
abundance: few

CDR3aa: CASSLGGSSETQYF
CDR3nt: TGTGCCAGCAGCCTTGGGGGGTCGTCAGAGACCCAGTACTTC
v_gene: TRBV12-3/TRBV12-4
j_gene: TRBJ2-5
d_gene: NA
abundance: NA

CDR3aa: CASSPPGGRALETQYF
CDR3nt: TGTGCCAGCAGCCCCCCGGGGGGCAGAGCCTTGGAGACCCAGTACTTC
v_gene: TRBV28
j_gene: TRBJ2-5
d_gene: NA
abundance: NA

CDR3aa: CASSEVDRGNDEQYF
CDR3nt: TGTGCCAGCAGTGAAGTTGACAGGGGAAATGACGAGCAGTACTTC
v_gene: TRBV2
j_gene: TRBJ2-7
d_gene: TRBD1
abundance: NA

CDR3aa: CATFKGNRHGYTF
CDR3nt: TGTGCCACTTTCAAGGGAAACAGGCATGGCTACACCTTC
v_gene: TRBV6-5
j_gene: TRBJ1-2
d_gene: NA
abundance: NA

CDR3aa: CAISLGLSPGETQYF
CDR3nt: TGTGCCATCAGTCTGGGATTGAGTCCCGGGGAGACCCAGTACTTC
v_gene: TRBV10-3
j_gene: TRBJ2-5
d_gene: NA
abundance: NA

CDR3aa: CSAGRTSGGYNNEQFF
CDR3nt: TGCAGTGCAGGGAGGACTAGCGGGGGGTATAACAATGAGCAGTTCTTC
v_gene: TRBV20-1
j_gene: TRBJ2-1
d_gene: TRBD2
abundance: NA

CDR3aa: CASSYSASFWDYGYTF
CDR3nt: TGTGCCAGCAGTTATAGTGCCTCCTTTTGGGACTATGGCTACACCTTC
v_gene: TRBV6-5
j_gene: TRBJ1-2
d_gene: NA
abundance: few

CDR3aa: CASSKCASPYQPQHF
CDR3nt: TGTGCCAGCAGCAAATGTGCCAGTCCGTATCAGCCCCAGCATTTT
v_gene: TRBV21-1
j_gene: TRBJ1-5
d_gene: NA
abundance: once

CDR3aa: CASSEAASGGRFGETQYF
CDR3nt: TGTGCCAGCAGTGAAGCGGCCAGCGGGGGGCGGTTTGGGGAGACCCAGTACTTC
v_gene: TRBV6-1
j_gene: TRBJ2-5
d_gene: TRBD2
abundance: few

CDR3aa: CSAAKQGGETQYF
CDR3nt: TGCAGTGCCGCGAAACAGGGAGGGGAGACCCAGTACTTC
v_gene: TRBV20-1
j_gene: TRBJ2-5
d_gene: NA
abundance: NA

CDR3aa: CASSLTGQGISEAFF
CDR3nt: TGTGCCAGCAGCCTCACCGGACAGGGAATTTCTGAAGCTTTCTTT
v_gene: TRBV7-3
j_gene: TRBJ1-1
d_gene: TRBD1
abundance: few

CDR3aa: CASSKAGPYEQYF
CDR3nt: TGTGCCAGCAGCAAGGCGGGGCCATACGAGCAGTACTTC
v_gene: TRBV7-9
j_gene: TRBJ2-7
d_gene: NA
abundance: few

CDR3aa: CASSQDPTGLYGYTF
CDR3nt: TGTGCCAGCAGCCAAGACCCGACAGGGCTCTATGGCTACACCTTC
v_gene: TRBV3-1
j_gene: TRBJ1-2
d_gene: TRBD1
abundance: NA

CDR3aa: CASSGQGGIYGYTF
CDR3nt: TGTGCCAGCAGTGGGCAGGGGGGGATCTATGGCTACACCTTC
v_gene: TRBV2
j_gene: TRBJ1-2
d_gene: TRBD1
abundance: NA

CDR3aa: CASSLDRTGQTEAFF
CDR3nt: TGTGCCAGCAGCTTAGATCGGACAGGGCAAACTGAAGCTTTCTTT
v_gene: TRBV11-2
j_gene: TRBJ1-1
d_gene: TRBD1
abundance: few

CDR3aa: CATSSRYSPLHF
CDR3nt: TGTGCCACCAGCAGTCGTTATTCACCCCTCCACTTT
v_gene: TRBV15
j_gene: TRBJ1-6
d_gene: NA
abundance: NA

CDR3aa: CSVDSAGQGYTF
CDR3nt: TGCAGCGTTGATTCGGCAGGGCAGGGCTACACCTTC
v_gene: TRBV29-1
j_gene: TRBJ1-2
d_gene: NA
abundance: NA

CDR3aa: CASSTANTGELFF
CDR3nt: TGTGCCAGCAGCACTGCGAACACCGGGGAGCTGTTTTTT
v_gene: TRBV7-2
j_gene: TRBJ2-2
d_gene: NA
abundance: few

CDR3aa: CASGPSGSEQYF
CDR3nt: TGTGCCAGCGGGCCAAGCGGGAGTGAGCAGTACTTC
v_gene: TRBV9
j_gene: TRBJ2-5
d_gene: TRBD2
abundance: NA

CDR3aa: CASSFRGRAGSPLHF
CDR3nt: TGTGCCAGCAGCTTCAGGGGCAGGGCAGGTTCACCCCTCCACTTT
v_gene: TRBV5-5
j_gene: TRBJ1-6
d_gene: NA
abundance: few

CDR3aa: CSTTTGTYNEQFF
CDR3nt: TGCAGTACCACGACAGGAACCTACAATGAGCAGTTCTTC
v_gene: TRBV20-1
j_gene: TRBJ2-1
d_gene: NA
abundance: NA

CDR3aa: CATGGLASLISYNEQFF
CDR3nt: TGTGCCACAGGGGGACTAGCGTCACTAATCTCCTACAATGAGCAGTTCTTC
v_gene: TRBV10-3
j_gene: TRBJ2-1
d_gene: TRBD2
abundance: NA

CDR3aa: CASSLTGGSEAFF
CDR3nt: TGTGCCAGCAGTCTCACAGGGGGCTCTGAAGCTTTCTTT
v_gene: TRBV6-2/TRBV6-3
j_gene: TRBJ1-1
d_gene: TRBD1
abundance: NA

CDR3aa: CSARDRGWEGIRYGYTF
CDR3nt: TGCAGTGCTAGAGATCGTGGGTGGGAAGGTATTCGCTATGGCTACACCTTC
v_gene: TRBV20-1
j_gene: TRBJ1-2
d_gene: NA
abundance: few

CDR3aa: CSARRGVKGSPLHF
CDR3nt: TGCAGTGCTAGAAGGGGCGTTAAGGGTTCACCCCTCCACTTT
v_gene: TRBV20-1
j_gene: TRBJ1-6
d_gene: NA
abundance: NA

CDR3aa: CASSLDYTGGLFF
CDR3nt: TGTGCTAGCAGCTTAGACTACACCGGGGGGCTGTTTTTT
v_gene: TRBV7-7
j_gene: TRBJ2-2
d_gene: NA
abundance: few

CDR3aa: CASSSGLAGAAYPYEQYF
CDR3nt: TGCGCCAGCAGCTCCGGACTAGCGGGGGCCGCCTACCCCTACGAGCAGTACTTC
v_gene: TRBV4-3
j_gene: TRBJ2-7
d_gene: TRBD2
abundance: NA

CDR3aa: CASSPMTGIIPNEQYF
CDR3nt: TGTGCCAGCAGCCCAATGACAGGGATTATTCCCAACGAGCAGTACTTC
v_gene: TRBV5-5
j_gene: TRBJ2-7
d_gene: TRBD1
abundance: NA

CDR3aa: CASSQDGSGGRKVYEQYF
CDR3nt: TGTGCCAGCAGCCAAGATGGGAGTGGCGGGAGAAAAGTCTACGAGCAGTACTTC
v_gene: TRBV3-1
j_gene: TRBJ2-7
d_gene: TRBD2
abundance: few

CDR3aa: CASSRESSGLYEQYF
CDR3nt: TGTGCCAGCAGCCGAGAGAGTAGCGGGCTTTACGAGCAGTACTTC
v_gene: TRBV4-2
j_gene: TRBJ2-7
d_gene: TRBD2
abundance: NA